This T cell receptor (beta chain) was captured in a study of lung T cells in sarcoidosis with Löfgren's syndrome. MiXCR, applied by TCRdb to the reads, yields one record per CDR3 protein. The sample has roughly 3,000 distinct CDR3 sequences, 25% to 30% seen once. Study-level findings and limits: Shared TRAV12-1 and TRBV2 CDR3 motifs were reported across several patients. Paired TRAV12-1/TRBV2 TCRs showed CDR3 homology and preferential pairing.

Trimming removed 2 bases from V and 4 bases from J, with 11 bases in between. CDR1 and CDR2 (germline): MGHRA, YSYEKL. The CDR3 spans 14 residues. This clonotype is large. Its antigen is currently unknown. Material: CD4+ T cells from bronchoalveolar lavage. This chain connects TRBV4-1 to TRBJ2-5, with D possibly TRBD1 on 5 matching bases. The source is a human donor with sarcoidosis (Löfgren's syndrome or another form), or a control subject (not recorded which). The CDR3 DNA reads TGCGCCAGCAGCCAATACTCCCAGGGAGAGACCCAGTACTTC. This translates into CASSQYSQGETQYF.